These 29 T cell receptor beta chains share one sample of origin, sequenced in a study of blood T cell repertoires in COVID-19. The assay was immunoSEQ multiplex PCR, and TCRdb's table has in-frame clones only and misses some. The data contain 200,000 to 300,000 clones, 70% to 90% of them seen just once; the ten biggest clones take up 3.3%. The sample was PBMCs or T cells enriched from blood (not recorded which). These receptors originate from a woman between 35 and 50 years old with acute COVID-19.

This CDR3 reads CASSIRTSRTGELFF. CDR3 coding DNA: TGTGCCAGCAGTATACGGACTAGTAGGACCGGGGAGCTGTTTTTT. The V and J genes are TRBV6-5 and TRBJ2-2; 7 bases align to TRBD2. J gave up 5 bases and V 5 bases, and 8 bases lay outside the gene matches. Germline CDR1 is MNHEY and CDR2 is SVGAGI. The CDR3 has 15 amino acids.

This chain links TRBV3-1 (or the pseudogene TRBV3-2) with TRBJ2-1; 7 bases line up with TRBD2. The trim removed 4 bases at V and 3 bases at J, leaving 6 bases unmatched. Germline values: CDR1 LGHDT, CDR2 YNNKEL (reference sequence). The CDR3 is 15 amino acids. The CDR3 DNA reads as TGTGCCAGCAGCCCTAGGACTAGGGTCTACAATGAGCAGTTCTTC. Its protein product is CASSPRTRVYNEQFF.

The chain has TRBV4-1 and TRBJ2-2; maybe TRBD1 (8 bases). This CDR3 region has 16 residues. Germline CDR1 MGHRA, CDR2 YSYEKL. The V end lost 4 bases, the J end lost 3 bases, and 15 bases lay between the germline ends. The CDR3 protein is CASSLQGGGDTGELFF. The CDR3, as DNA: TGCGCCAGCAGCCTACAGGGGGGAGGGGACACCGGGGAGCTGTTTTTT.

This clone appeared once. The chain carries TRBV2 and TRBJ1-2; 8 bases are shared with TRBD1. V was pared by 2 bases and J by 0 bases, with 14 bases of the junction left unmatched. The CDR3 contains 19 residues. CDR1 SNHLY and CDR2 FYNNEI come from the germline V gene. CDR3 DNA: TGTGCCAGCAGTGAAACCGGGACAGGAGACCGTAGAACTAACTATGGCTACACCTTC. Residues: CASSETGTGDRRTNYGYTF.

V is TRBV30 and J is TRBJ2-1, with a possible D match to TRBD1 (5 bases). CDR1 and CDR2 (germline): GTSNPN, SVGIG (reference sequence). The CDR3 is made up of 12 amino acids. The V and J ends lost 3 bases and 9 bases respectively, with 12 bases between them. The CDR3 here is CAWRPRGPEQFF. The CDR3 nucleotides read TGTGCCTGGAGGCCTAGGGGTCCTGAGCAGTTCTTC.

The V call is TRBV4-1, the J call TRBJ2-6, with D perhaps matching TRBD2 (6 bases). Germline CDR1 MGHRA, CDR2 YSYEKL. This CDR3 spans 15 amino acids. V was cut by 3 bases and J by 4 bases, with 10 bases left in between. The CDR3 region is CASSQAGLGANVLTF. CDR3 bases: TGCGCCAGCAGCCAGGCGGGGTTAGGGGCCAACGTCCTGACTTTC.

The J gene is TRBJ1-2, the V gene TRBV5-1; D is ambiguous. Germline V gene lookup returns CDR1 SGHRS and CDR2 YFSETQ. The CDR3 runs 15 residues. The germline V and J ends were trimmed by 4 bases and 4 bases, with 17 bases remaining between them. This CDR3 is CASSVESSPGYGYTF. In DNA, the CDR3 is TGCGCCAGCAGCGTGGAGAGTTCGCCTGGCTATGGCTACACCTTC.

The chain carries TRBV10-2 and TRBJ2-3; TRBD2 matches 9 bases. V gave up 6 bases and J gave up 1 base; unmatched junction bases: 8. Germline values: CDR1 WSHSY, CDR2 SAAADI. The CDR3 covers 16 residues. The CDR3 spells CASSLLAGGGTDTQYF. In DNA, the CDR3 is TGCGCCAGCAGCCTACTGGCGGGGGGGGGCACAGATACGCAGTATTTT.

The chain recombines TRBV5-1 with TRBJ2-1; the D gene is possibly TRBD1 (5 bases). Germline CDR1 reads SGHRS; CDR2 reads YFSETQ. Trimming took 4 bases from V and 6 from J, leaving 17 bases between them. CDR3 length: 15 residues. In DNA form, the CDR3 reads TGCGCCAGCAGCCCCGGTCAGGGAATAAGCAATGAGCAGTTCTTC. Encoded protein: CASSPGQGISNEQFF. The whole variable domain, remainder taken from reference TRBV5-1 and TRBJ2-1, is KAGVTQTPRYLIKTRGQQVTLSCSPISGHRSVSWYQQTPGQGLQFLFEYFSETQRNKGNFPGRFSGRQFSNSRSEMNVSTLELGDSALYLCASSPGQGISNEQFFGPGTRLTVL.

The rearrangement uses TRBV12-5 and TRBJ2-3, with D maybe TRBD1 (8 bases). CDR3 size: 16 residues. Germline V lookup: CDR1 LGHNT, CDR2 FRNRAP. V lost 6 bases and J lost 1, with 17 bases in between. CDR3 sequence: CASGQGQAGGTDTQYF. The CDR3 DNA reads TGTGCTAGTGGACAGGGACAGGCGGGGGGCACAGATACGCAGTATTTT.

In its sample, this clone was seen a few times. CDR3 DNA: TGTGCCAGCTCCAGGGGCTGGGATTTGAACACTGAAGCTTTCTTT. This translates into CASSRGWDLNTEAFF. This rearrangement joins TRBV13 to TRBJ1-1; possibly TRBD1 for D (6 bases). Germline V gene lookup returns CDR1 PRHDT and CDR2 FYEKMQ (reference sequence). V was cut by 8 bases and J by 0 bases, with 16 bases left in between. The CDR3 length is 15 residues.

This chain uses TRBV6-4 with TRBJ2-6; 9 bases fit TRBD1. With V trimmed by 10 bases and J by 0 bases, 13 bases remained unmatched. The germline V gene has CDR1 MRHNA and CDR2 SNTAGT. The CDR3 sequence is 18 residues long. CDR3 residues: CATRLDRGFPSGANVLTF. Here the CDR3 DNA reads TGTGCCACGCGCTTGGACAGGGGCTTCCCCTCTGGGGCCAACGTCCTGACTTTC.

V usage is TRBV4-2 and J usage is TRBJ2-3; 7 bases fit TRBD2. The CDR3 runs 14 residues. J gave up 2 bases and V 4 bases, and 3 bases lay outside the gene matches. CDR1 is LGHNA and CDR2 is YNFKEQ in the germline V gene. CDR3 coding DNA: TGTGCCAGCAGCCTAACTAGCGCCACAGATACGCAGTATTTT. This encodes CASSLTSATDTQYF.

The rearrangement uses TRBV20-1 and TRBJ2-7; D is perhaps TRBD2 (6 bases). The germline gives CDR1 DFQATT, CDR2 SNEGSKA (reference sequence). V was shortened by 5 bases and J by 11 bases, with 16 bases between the two germline ends. The CDR3 is made up of 11 amino acids. CDR3 sequence reads: CSAARDSGEYF. For the CDR3, the DNA is TGCAGTGCTGCACGGGACTCCGGGGAGTACTTC.

In DNA form, the CDR3 reads TGTGCCAGCAGTCGCGGACTAGCGAGCACAGATACGCAGTATTTT. Protein: CASSRGLASTDTQYF. V usage is TRBV6-2 or TRBV6-3 and J usage is TRBJ2-3; the match to TRBD2 covers 9 bases. The V gene end was trimmed by 5 bases and the J gene end by 0 bases; junction bases not matched to a gene: 3. The CDR3 covers 15 residues. Germline V gene sequence: CDR1 MNHEY, CDR2 SVGEGT.

The chain employs TRBV7-9 and TRBJ2-3, with 7 bases matching TRBD2. The CDR3 spans 14 residues. J was trimmed by 6 bases and V by 4 bases; bases with no gene match: 7. Germline-derived CDR1 and CDR2 are SEHNR and FQNEAQ (reference sequence). In DNA form, the CDR3 reads TGTGCCAGCAGCTGGACTAGTACATCGGATACGCAGTATTTT. It is translated as CASSWTSTSDTQYF.

This clone was detected ten times or more. The chain combines TRBV7-9 with TRBJ2-7; the match to TRBD1 covers 7 bases. Germline V lookup: CDR1 SEHNR, CDR2 FQNEAQ (reference sequence). The CDR3 totals 14 residues. The J segment lost 3 bases and the V segment lost 4 bases, leaving 6 bases of the junction unmatched. The CDR3 DNA reads as TGTGCCAGCAGCTACCGGGACAGAATCTACGAGCAGTACTTC. Amino acid sequence: CASSYRDRIYEQYF.

This sequence joins TRBV15 and TRBJ1-5; D is undetermined. Germline-derived CDR1 and CDR2 are LNHNV and YYDKDF (reference sequence). V was shortened by 1 base and J by 0 bases, with 10 bases between the two germline ends. There are 16 residues in the CDR3. Here the CDR3 reads CATSRGNSFSNQPQHF. The DNA for the CDR3 is TGTGCCACCAGCAGAGGCAACAGCTTTAGCAATCAGCCCCAGCATTTT.

The chain couples TRBV7-9 to TRBJ2-3; D unresolved. Trimming pared 1 base from V and 1 base from J, leaving 18 bases between. Germline assignment: CDR1 SEHNR and CDR2 FQNEAQ (reference sequence). This CDR3 has 18 amino acids. CDR3 nucleotide sequence: TGTGCCAGCAGCTTAGTCGCGTTACGGGTATCTGGCACAGATACGCAGTATTTT. Translation gives CASSLVALRVSGTDTQYF.

V gene TRBV23-1 combines with J gene TRBJ1-5; 12 bases line up with TRBD1. TRBV23-1 is an ORF for which the function is uncertain. This CDR3 has 18 amino acids. V lost 3 bases to trimming and J lost 4 bases; unmatched junction nucleotides: 10. CDR3 region: CASSQSPGQGAKNQPQHF. CDR3 sequence (DNA): TGCGCCAGCAGTCAGTCGCCGGGACAGGGGGCGAAGAATCAGCCCCAGCATTTT.

The chain joins TRBV5-6 to TRBJ1-5, with a tentative D call TRBD1 (6 bases). CDR1 SGHDT and CDR2 YYEEEE come from the germline V gene. V was pared by 2 bases and J by 3 bases, with 12 bases between. There are 15 residues in the CDR3. The CDR3 is CASSFGGLNNQPQHF. CDR3 DNA sequence: TGTGCCAGCAGCTTCGGGGGGCTGAACAATCAGCCCCAGCATTTT.

The chain recombines TRBV7-3 with TRBJ2-1; TRBD1 aligns across 9 bases. The CDR3 spans 14 residues. Germline CDR1 SGHTA, CDR2 FQGTGA. Germline trimming cut 8 bases from V and 3 bases from J; bases unmatched to any gene: 5. The CDR3 coding sequence is TGTGCCAGCTCACCGGGACAGGGCTACAATGAGCAGTTCTTC. Encoded protein: CASSPGQGYNEQFF.

V and J are TRBV6-5 and TRBJ2-1; TRBD1 aligns across 8 bases. Losses at the gene ends were 2 bases for V and 8 bases for J; bases not matched to a gene: 2. The CDR3 spans 13 residues. Germline V gene sequence: CDR1 MNHEY, CDR2 SVGAGI. CDR3: CASSYAGGYEQFF. CDR3 DNA sequence: TGTGCCAGCAGTTACGCAGGGGGCTATGAGCAGTTCTTC.

This rearrangement joins TRBV19 to TRBJ2-1, with no clear D. In germline, CDR1 is LNHDA, CDR2 SQIVND (reference sequence). This CDR3 contains 13 residues. Trimming cost V 4 bases and J 3 bases, with 7 bases left between them. The CDR3 nucleotides are TGTGCCAGTAGTAGGGCAGACTACAATGAGCAGTTCTTC. Protein sequence: CASSRADYNEQFF.

The chain couples TRBV5-4 to TRBJ1-6; D unclear. The CDR3 length is 14 residues. Germline V gene sequence: CDR1 SGHNT, CDR2 YYREEE (reference sequence). V was cut by 1 base and J by 6 bases, with 8 bases left in between. The CDR3 nucleotides read TGTGCCAGCAGCTTGCGGGATACTAATTCACCCCTCCACTTT. Its translation is CASSLRDTNSPLHF.

The gene calls are TRBV29-1 and TRBJ1-2; D gene uncertain. The CDR3 runs to 12 residues. Deletions cut 6 bases from V and 4 bases from J, with 12 bases between. The germline V gene encodes CDR1 SQVTM and CDR2 ANQGSEA. The CDR3 spells CSVSEPSYGYTF. CDR3 DNA: TGCAGCGTCTCGGAGCCGTCCTATGGCTACACCTTC.

The chain uses TRBV20-1 and TRBJ2-7, with D hard to call. Germline assignment: CDR1 DFQATT and CDR2 SNEGSKA (reference sequence). With 2 bases removed from V and 2 bases from J, the gap between germline ends came to 4 bases. The CDR3 contains 11 residues. DNA for the CDR3: TGCAGTGCTAGAATAACCTACGAGCAGTACTTC. Translated: CSARITYEQYF.

This clone was counted a few times. This chain joins TRBV3-1 (or the pseudogene TRBV3-2) and TRBJ2-2, with TRBD1 matching over 9 bases. With V trimmed by 4 bases and J by 6 bases, 9 bases remained unmatched. This CDR3 is built from 16 residues. The germline CDR1 and CDR2 sequences are LGHDT and YNNKEL (reference sequence). The CDR3 sequence: CASSLTRDRASGELFF. Written as DNA, the CDR3 is TGTGCCAGCAGCCTAACACGGGACAGGGCATCCGGGGAGCTGTTTTTT.

This chain connects TRBV5-6 to TRBJ2-1, with TRBD2 matching over 11 bases. This CDR3 has 14 amino acids. Germline V gives CDR1 SGHDT, CDR2 YYEEEE. The J segment lost 10 bases and the V segment lost 4 bases, leaving 7 bases of the junction unmatched. The DNA of the CDR3 is TGTGCCAGCAGCGCTCTAGCGGGAGGAGGCGAGCAGTTCTTC. Its translation: CASSALAGGGEQFF. The whole variable domain, filled in from reference TRBV5-6 and TRBJ2-1, reads DAGVTQSPTHLIKTRGQQVTLRCSPKSGHDTVSWYQQALGQGPQFIFQYYEEEERQRGNFPDRFSGHQFPNYSSELNVNALLLGDSALYLCASSALAGGGEQFFGPGTRLTVL.